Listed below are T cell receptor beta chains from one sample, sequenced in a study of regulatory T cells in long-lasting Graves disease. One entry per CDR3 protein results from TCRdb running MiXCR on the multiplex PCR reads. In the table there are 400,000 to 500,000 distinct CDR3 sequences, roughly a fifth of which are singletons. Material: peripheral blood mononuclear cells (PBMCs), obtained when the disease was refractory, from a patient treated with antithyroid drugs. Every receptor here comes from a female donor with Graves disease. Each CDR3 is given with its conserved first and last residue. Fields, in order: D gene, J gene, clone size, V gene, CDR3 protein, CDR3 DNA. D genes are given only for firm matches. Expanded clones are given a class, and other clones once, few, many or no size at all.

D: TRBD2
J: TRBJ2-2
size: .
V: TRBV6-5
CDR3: CASSFGGRAAGELFF
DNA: TGTGCCAGCAGTTTCGGCGGGAGGGCAGCCGGGGAGCTGTTTTTT

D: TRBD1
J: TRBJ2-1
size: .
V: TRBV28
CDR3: CASSLWDRKINEQFF
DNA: TGTGCCAGCAGTTTATGGGACAGGAAAATTAATGAGCAGTTCTTC

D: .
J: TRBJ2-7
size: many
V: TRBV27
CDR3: CASSPWGTGEQYF
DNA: TGTGCCAGCAGCCCGTGGGGGACTGGCGAGCAGTACTTC

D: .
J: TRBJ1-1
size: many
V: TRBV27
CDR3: CASSLKRLPTEAFF
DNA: TGTGCCAGCAGTTTAAAGAGACTCCCCACTGAAGCTTTCTTT

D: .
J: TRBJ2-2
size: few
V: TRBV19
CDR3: CASSISAPAGELFF
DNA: TGTGCCAGTAGTATCTCCGCGCCGGCCGGGGAGCTGTTTTTT

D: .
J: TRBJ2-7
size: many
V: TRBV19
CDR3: CASSIGEQYF
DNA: TGTGCCAGTAGTATCGGCGAGCAGTACTTC

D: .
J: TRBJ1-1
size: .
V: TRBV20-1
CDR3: CSARDLRGFTEAFF
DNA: TGCAGTGCTAGAGATCTACGAGGTTTCACTGAAGCTTTCTTT

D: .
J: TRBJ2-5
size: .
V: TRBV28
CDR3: CASSPRGTEETQYF
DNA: TGTGCCAGCAGCCCCCGCGGGACGGAGGAGACCCAGTACTTC

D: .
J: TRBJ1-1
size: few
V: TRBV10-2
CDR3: CASSTGANTEAFF
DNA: TGCGCCAGCAGTACAGGCGCTAACACTGAAGCTTTCTTT

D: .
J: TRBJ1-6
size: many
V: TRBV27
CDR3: CASSPGVGGSPLHF
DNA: TGTGCCAGCAGTCCCGGGGTCGGAGGTTCACCCCTCCACTTT

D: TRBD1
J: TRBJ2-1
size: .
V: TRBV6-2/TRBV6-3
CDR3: CASSPGGMDEQFF
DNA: TGTGCCAGCAGTCCAGGGGGCATGGATGAGCAGTTCTTC

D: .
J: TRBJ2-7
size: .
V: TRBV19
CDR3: CASSGSLDYEQYF
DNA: TGTGCCAGTAGCGGTTCCTTAGATTACGAGCAGTACTTC

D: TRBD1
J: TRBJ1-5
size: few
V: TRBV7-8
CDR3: CASSDNRGRQPQHF
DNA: TGTGCCAGCAGCGATAACAGGGGGCGTCAGCCCCAGCATTTT

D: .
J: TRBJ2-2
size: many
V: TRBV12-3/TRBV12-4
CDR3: CASSLVSFGGELFF
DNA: TGTGCCAGCAGTTTAGTGTCCTTCGGAGGGGAGCTGTTTTTT

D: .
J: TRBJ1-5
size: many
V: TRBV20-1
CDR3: CSAREVGHNSNQPQHF
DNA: TGCAGTGCTAGAGAAGTGGGACACAATAGCAATCAGCCCCAGCATTTT

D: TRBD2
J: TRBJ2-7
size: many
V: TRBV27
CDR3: CASSGVAGVNEQYF
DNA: TGTGCCAGCAGTGGGGTAGCGGGAGTCAACGAGCAGTACTTC

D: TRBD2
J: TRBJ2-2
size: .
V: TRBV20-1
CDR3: CSGGTSGYTGELFF
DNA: TGCAGTGGGGGGACTAGCGGCTACACCGGGGAGCTGTTTTTT

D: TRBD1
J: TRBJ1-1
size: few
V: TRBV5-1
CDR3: CASSRGDRNTEAFF
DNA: TGCGCCAGCAGCCGGGGGGACAGGAACACTGAAGCTTTCTTT

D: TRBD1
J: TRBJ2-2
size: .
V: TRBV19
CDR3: CASTIRDSGTGELFF
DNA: TGTGCCAGTACTATCCGGGACAGTGGCACCGGGGAGCTGTTTTTT

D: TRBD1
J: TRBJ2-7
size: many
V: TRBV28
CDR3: CASRRQGSHEQYF
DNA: TGTGCCAGCAGGAGACAGGGGAGCCACGAGCAGTACTTC

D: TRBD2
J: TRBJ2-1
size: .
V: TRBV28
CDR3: CASSLFPKTSGSGNEQFF
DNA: TGTGCCAGCAGTTTATTCCCAAAGACTAGCGGGAGTGGAAATGAGCAGTTCTTC

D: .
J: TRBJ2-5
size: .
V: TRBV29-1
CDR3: CSVGARKETQYF
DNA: TGCAGCGTGGGGGCCAGGAAAGAGACCCAGTACTTC

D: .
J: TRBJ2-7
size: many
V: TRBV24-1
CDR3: CATSDLEGDEQYF
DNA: TGTGCCACCAGTGATTTAGAGGGGGACGAGCAGTACTTC

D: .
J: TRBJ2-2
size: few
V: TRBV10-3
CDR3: CAIRKDVTGTGELFF
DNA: TGTGCCATCAGGAAGGATGTGACGGGAACCGGGGAGCTGTTTTTT

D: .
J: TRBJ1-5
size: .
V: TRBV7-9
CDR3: CASSNTGTTGQPQHF
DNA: TGTGCCAGCAGCAACACCGGGACTACAGGACAGCCCCAGCATTTT

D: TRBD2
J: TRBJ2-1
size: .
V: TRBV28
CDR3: CASRPTGLEAYNEQFF
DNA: TGTGCCAGCAGACCCACCGGACTAGAGGCCTACAATGAGCAGTTCTTC

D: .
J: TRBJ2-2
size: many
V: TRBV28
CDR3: CASSTGQKNTGELFF
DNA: TGTGCCAGCAGCACAGGACAGAAGAACACCGGGGAGCTGTTTTTT

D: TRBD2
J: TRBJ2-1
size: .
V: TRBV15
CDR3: CATSRGALTSLNEQFF
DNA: TGTGCCACCAGCAGAGGGGCGCTGACTAGCCTCAATGAGCAGTTCTTC

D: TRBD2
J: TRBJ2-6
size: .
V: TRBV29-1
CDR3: CSAISGYSSGANVLTF
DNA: TGCAGCGCCATTAGCGGGTACAGCTCTGGGGCCAACGTCCTGACTTTC

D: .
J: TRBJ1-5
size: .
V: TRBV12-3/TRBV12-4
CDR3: CASSNPGAGTSQPQHF
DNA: TGTGCCAGCAGCAACCCAGGGGCAGGGACCAGTCAGCCCCAGCATTTT

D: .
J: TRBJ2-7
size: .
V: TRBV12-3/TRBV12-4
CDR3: CASSIDYEQYF
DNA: TGTGCCAGCAGTATAGACTACGAGCAGTACTTC

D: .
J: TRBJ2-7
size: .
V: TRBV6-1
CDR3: CATATGTRNEQYF
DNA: TGTGCCACAGCGACCGGGACCCGGAACGAGCAGTACTTC

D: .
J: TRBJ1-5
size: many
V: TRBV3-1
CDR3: CASSQGTANNQPQHF
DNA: TGTGCCAGCAGCCAAGGGACAGCTAACAATCAGCCCCAGCATTTT

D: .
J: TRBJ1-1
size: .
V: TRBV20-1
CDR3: CSARGTITEAFF
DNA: TGCAGTGCTAGAGGGACGATCACTGAAGCTTTCTTT

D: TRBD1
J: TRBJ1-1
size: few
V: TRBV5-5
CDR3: CASSRGQMNTEAFF
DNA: TGTGCCAGCAGTAGGGGACAGATGAACACTGAAGCTTTCTTT

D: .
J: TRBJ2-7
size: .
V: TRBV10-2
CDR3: CASGPGPKSWEQYF
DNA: TGCGCCAGCGGACCGGGACCCAAGAGTTGGGAGCAGTACTTC

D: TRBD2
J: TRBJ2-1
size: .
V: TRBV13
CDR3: CASSQTSDLSSYNEQFF
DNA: TGTGCCAGCAGCCAGACTAGCGATTTGAGCTCCTACAATGAGCAGTTCTTC

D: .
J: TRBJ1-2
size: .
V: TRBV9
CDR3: CASSVNYYGYTF
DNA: TGTGCCAGCAGCGTAAATTACTATGGCTACACCTTC

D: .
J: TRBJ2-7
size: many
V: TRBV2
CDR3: CASREKAYEQYF
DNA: TGTGCCAGCCGGGAGAAGGCATACGAGCAGTACTTC

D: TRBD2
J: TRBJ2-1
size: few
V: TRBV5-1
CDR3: CASSWGTSGRLDEQFF
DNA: TGCGCCAGCAGCTGGGGGACTAGCGGGAGATTGGATGAGCAGTTCTTC

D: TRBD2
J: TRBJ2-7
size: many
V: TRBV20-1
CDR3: CSATLLAGGPYEQYF
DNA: TGCAGTGCTACGCTGTTGGCGGGAGGTCCCTACGAGCAGTACTTC

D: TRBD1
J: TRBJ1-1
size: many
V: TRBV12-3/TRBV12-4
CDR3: CASSSGGNAQGTFF
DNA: TGTGCCAGCAGTTCGGGGGGAAACGCACAGGGGACTTTCTTT

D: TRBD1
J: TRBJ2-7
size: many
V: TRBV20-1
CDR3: CSARDGTESSYEQYF
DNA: TGCAGTGCTAGAGACGGGACAGAGAGCTCCTACGAGCAGTACTTC

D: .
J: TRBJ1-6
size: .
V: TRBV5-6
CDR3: CASTFGGGGSPLHF
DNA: TGTGCCAGCACCTTCGGAGGGGGTGGTTCACCCCTCCACTTT

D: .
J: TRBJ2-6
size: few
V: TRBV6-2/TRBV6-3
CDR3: CATGPAPGANVLTF
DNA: TGTGCCACCGGCCCCGCTCCCGGGGCCAACGTCCTGACTTTC

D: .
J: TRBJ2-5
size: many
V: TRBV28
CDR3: CASMALEETQYF
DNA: TGTGCCAGCATGGCGTTGGAAGAGACCCAGTACTTC

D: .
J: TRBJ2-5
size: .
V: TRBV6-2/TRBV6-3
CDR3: CASSYLSQETQYF
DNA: TGTGCCAGCAGTTACCTCAGTCAAGAGACCCAGTACTTC

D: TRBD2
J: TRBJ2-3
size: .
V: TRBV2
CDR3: CASSVEGGPGSTDTQYF
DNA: TGTGCCAGCAGTGTGGAGGGAGGGCCAGGAAGTACAGATACGCAGTATTTT

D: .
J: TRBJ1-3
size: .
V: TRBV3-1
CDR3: CASSQGSTGNTIYF
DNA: TGTGCCAGCAGCCAAGGGTCTACTGGAAACACCATATATTTT

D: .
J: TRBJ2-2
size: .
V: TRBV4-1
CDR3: CASSQDLFERANTGELFF
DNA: TGCGCCAGCAGCCAAGACCTTTTCGAGCGGGCGAACACCGGGGAGCTGTTTTTT

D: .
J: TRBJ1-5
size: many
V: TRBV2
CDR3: CASILDRASNQPQHF
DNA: .

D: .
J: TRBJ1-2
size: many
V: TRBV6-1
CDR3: CASSEAGTDGYTF
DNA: TGTGCCAGCAGTGAGGCCGGGACGGATGGCTACACCTTC

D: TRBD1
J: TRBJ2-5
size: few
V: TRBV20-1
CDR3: CSADPGQGEETQYF
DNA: TGCAGTGCCGACCCCGGACAGGGAGAAGAGACCCAGTACTTC

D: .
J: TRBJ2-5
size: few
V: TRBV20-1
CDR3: CSARVGWMGTQYF
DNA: TGCAGTGCTAGAGTTGGGTGGATGGGGACCCAGTACTTC

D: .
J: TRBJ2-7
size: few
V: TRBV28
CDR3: CASSLLSPLRGYEQYF
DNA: TGTGCCAGCAGTTTATTATCCCCTCTCAGGGGTTACGAGCAGTACTTC

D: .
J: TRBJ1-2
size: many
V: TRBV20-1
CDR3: CSARDVIGPGYGYTF
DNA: TGCAGTGCTAGAGATGTAATAGGACCTGGCTATGGCTACACCTTC

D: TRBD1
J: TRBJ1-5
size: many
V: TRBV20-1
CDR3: CSARQGMGNQPQHF
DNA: TGCAGTGCCAGACAGGGAATGGGGAATCAGCCCCAGCATTTT

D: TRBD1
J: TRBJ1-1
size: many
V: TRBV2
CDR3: CASRATGVRTEAFF
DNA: TGTGCCAGCAGGGCTACAGGGGTGAGGACTGAAGCTTTCTTT